Below, 16 T cell receptor beta chains from the same sample are listed, as sequenced in a study of regulatory T cells in long-lasting Graves disease. According to the study, TCR beta libraries were built with iRepertoire HTBI primers and CDR3-region Arm-PCR. TCRdb redid the calling of the multiplex PCR reads with MiXCR, one entry per CDR3 protein. The table lists roughly 400,000 distinct CDR3 sequences, less than 25% of them singletons. Sample time point: persistent/refractory GD, antithyroid drugs over 5 years with positive TRAb. Extracted PBMC RNA gave rise to the TCR library. This sample comprised peripheral blood mononuclear cells (PBMCs), obtained when the disease was refractory, from a patient treated with antithyroid drugs. The receptors come from a female donor with Graves disease.

A few counts support this clonotype. The rearrangement links TRBV18 to TRBJ2-5; the D gene is possibly TRBD1 (5 bases). Germline assignment: CDR1 KGHSH and CDR2 LQKENI. CDR3 size: 15 residues. V lost 8 bases, J lost 10 bases, and 26 bases lay in between. Here the CDR3 reads CASTLRQSIQVDQYF. The CDR3, as DNA: TGTGCCAGCACTCTGAGACAGAGCATCCAAGTAGACCAGTACTTC.

J is TRBJ2-7 and V is TRBV6-1, with TRBD2 as a possible D gene (6 bases). Trimming left V 7 bases short and J 9 bases short, with 16 bases between. The CDR3 sequence is 12 residues long. CDR1 is MNHNS, CDR2 SASEGT, per germline. Here the CDR3 reads CASTSTREAQYF. The CDR3 bases are TGTGCCAGCACCTCTACCAGGGAGGCGCAGTACTTC.

V is TRBV29-1 and J is TRBJ2-1; D unclear. Trimming stripped 1 base from V and 4 bases from J, with 5 bases between. Germline CDR1 and CDR2: SQVTM and ANQGSEA. This CDR3 has 12 residues. CDR3 in amino acids: CSVEVGYNEQFF. The CDR3 DNA is TGCAGCGTTGAAGTAGGTTACAATGAGCAGTTCTTC.

This clonotype was counted at least ten times. The chain carries TRBV2 and TRBJ1-3, with 9 bases matching TRBD1. Germline values: CDR1 SNHLY, CDR2 FYNNEI. V was clipped by 3 bases and J by 3 bases; unmatched bases: 6. This CDR3 contains 16 residues. The DNA of the CDR3 is TGTGCCAGCAGTGACCAGGGACAGGGTGGTGGAAACACCATATATTTT. Translated: CASSDQGQGGGNTIYF.

The chain combines TRBV28 with TRBJ2-3; 9 nucleotides align to TRBD2. J lost 3 bases, V lost 8 bases, and 3 bases had no gene match. CDR3 length equals 13 residues. Germline CDR1 and CDR2: MDHEN and SYDVKM. The CDR3 loop reads CASEGLATDTQYF. Here the CDR3 DNA reads TGTGCCAGCGAAGGACTAGCGACAGATACGCAGTATTTT.

This clonotype was detected a few times. The chain joins TRBV19 to TRBJ1-1; no definite D call. This CDR3 region has 14 residues. The V gene lost 1 base and the J gene lost 1 base, with 7 bases spanning the gap. Germline V CDR1 and CDR2: LNHDA, SQIVND (reference sequence). CDR3 bases: TGTGCCAGTAGTATAGTAACCGGGAACACTGAAGCTTTCTTT. Translated: CASSIVTGNTEAFF.

There are many counts of this clonotype. This chain connects TRBV2 to TRBJ2-2; 10 nucleotides match TRBD2. The ends lost 6 bases at V and 7 bases at J; junction bases unmatched: 11. The V gene's germline CDR1 is SNHLY and CDR2 FYNNEI. The CDR3 consists of 16 residues. The CDR3 spells CASRLGLAGAIGELFF. As DNA, the CDR3 is TGTGCCAGCAGACTCGGGCTAGCGGGAGCCATCGGGGAGCTGTTTTTT.

The sample holds a few counts of this clonotype. The V and J genes are TRBV7-9 and TRBJ2-3, with a possible D match to TRBD1 (6 bases). Germline CDR1 is SEHNR and CDR2 is FQNEAQ (reference sequence). This CDR3 contains 15 residues. V lost 3 bases to trimming and J lost 5 bases, with 15 bases between them. DNA of the CDR3: TGTGCCAGCAGCTTGGAAGGCTGGGGGCAAGATACGCAGTATTTT. The encoded protein is CASSLEGWGQDTQYF.

This clonotype was counted between two and nine times. This chain uses TRBV6-2 or TRBV6-3 with TRBJ2-5; D is uncertain. V was shortened by 4 bases and J by 1 base, with 16 bases between the two germline ends. CDR3 length equals 16 residues. Germline loops: CDR1 MNHEY, CDR2 SVGEGT. CDR3 amino acids: CASSFLRQPPQETQYF. CDR3 in DNA: TGTGCCAGCAGTTTTCTTAGGCAACCTCCCCAAGAGACCCAGTACTTC.

This rearrangement joins TRBV27 to TRBJ2-7, with TRBD2 as a possible D gene (5 bases). V was clipped by 6 bases and J by 2 bases, with 14 bases between them. This CDR3 contains 14 residues. Germline-derived CDR1 and CDR2 are MNHEY and SMNVEV (reference sequence). CDR3 nucleotides: TGTGCCAGCAGGGAACTAGGCGGAACCTACGAGCAGTACTTC. It is translated as CASRELGGTYEQYF.

V and J are TRBV4-3 and TRBJ2-1; no firm D call. V was shortened by 1 base and J by 0 bases, with 13 bases between the two germline ends. Looked up from germline, CDR1 is LGHNA and CDR2 is YSLEER. This CDR3 has 17 residues. CDR3 nucleotide sequence: TGCGCCAGCAGCCAAGGGGTCACTATTAGCTCCTACAATGAGCAGTTCTTC. Translation gives CASSQGVTISSYNEQFF.

The chain recombines TRBV30 with TRBJ1-1; D not certain. CDR3 length: 14 residues. Per the germline V gene, CDR1 is GTSNPN and CDR2 is SVGIG (reference sequence). V lost 4 bases and J lost 1, with 13 bases in between. CDR3 bases: TGTGCCTGGAAGTATCGGTCAAGGAACACTGAAGCTTTCTTT. It encodes CAWKYRSRNTEAFF.

Worth noting for this clonotype: A single base separates this from a much larger clone, so it may be a read error. The gene calls are TRBV6-1 and TRBJ1-5; D ambiguous. CDR1 and CDR2 from the germline V gene are MNHNS and SASEGT. This CDR3 region has 14 residues. V lost 8 bases to trimming and J lost 2 bases, with 13 bases between them. CDR3 DNA sequence: TGTGCCAGCCAACAGAGGAGAGGCAATCAGCCCCAGCATTTT. It specifies CASQQRRGNQPQHF.

J is TRBJ2-5 and V is TRBV11-2; D uncertain. Germline V CDR1 and CDR2: SGHAT, FQNNGV. The CDR3 covers 16 residues. V was cut by 1 base and J by 5 bases, with 17 bases left in between. CDR3 nucleotide sequence: TGTGCCAGCAGCTTAGTCATCAAACCCATCGAGGAGACCCAGTACTTC. As protein: CASSLVIKPIEETQYF.

This clonotype was observed at least ten times. The chain joins TRBV28 to TRBJ1-2, with D uncertain. CDR1 MDHEN and CDR2 SYDVKM come from the germline V gene. Trimming took 3 bases from V and 5 from J, leaving 4 bases between them. This CDR3 has 11 amino acids. CDR3 bases: TGTGCCAGCAGTTTTCCGTATGGCTACACCTTC. It codes for CASSFPYGYTF.

This rearrangement joins TRBV19 to TRBJ2-5; 8 bases line up with TRBD1. This CDR3 has 15 amino acids. Per the germline V gene, CDR1 is LNHDA and CDR2 is SQIVND (reference sequence). J was trimmed by 0 bases and V by 6 bases; bases with no gene match: 6. CDR3 in DNA: TGTGCCAGTAGCCCGGGACAGGCAAACCAAGAGACCCAGTACTTC. Translated, it gives CASSPGQANQETQYF.